A single sample gave rise to the 27 T cell receptor beta chains below, sequenced in a study of cytomegalovirus exposure and HLA in healthy donors. 60 Vbeta and 13 Jbeta primers were used in PCR. Sequenced by immunoSEQ multiplex PCR; TCRdb stores in-frame clones only, minus some. This table has about 130,000 clones, 70% to 75% appearing once. Material for sequencing was PBMCs. The source of these receptors is a male donor in good health and CMV-seronegative.

The rearrangement links TRBV30 to TRBJ1-3; TRBD1 might be the D (5 bases). V lost 1 base to trimming and J lost 7 bases, with 14 bases between them. CDR3 length: 14 residues. The germline V gene has CDR1 GTSNPN and CDR2 SVGIG (reference sequence). CDR3 nucleotides: TGTGCCTGGAGTGGTGCATGGGGCCAGAACACCATATATTTT. This translates into CAWSGAWGQNTIYF. Complete variable domain (other parts from reference TRBV30 and TRBJ1-3): SQTIHQWPATLVQPVGSPLSLECTVEGTSNPNLYWYRQAAGRGLQLLFYSVGIGQISSEVPQNLSASRPQDRQFILSSKKLLLSDSGFYLCAWSGAWGQNTIYFGEGSWLTVV.

Details on this clone: Because the CDR3's place on the DNA is in doubt, the DNA is left out and the CDR3 is given as listed by TCRdb. The rearrangement links TRBV5-1 to TRBJ2-1; TRBD1, the table's D call, was not compared with the DNA. The CDR3 has 15 amino acids, counting both end residues. Germline CDR1 and CDR2: SGHRS and YFSETQ. The CDR3 is CASSLEVGEGTGPFF.

The CDR3 DNA reads TGTGCCAGTAGTAATAGCCCGGGACAGGGCTTCAATCAGCCCCAGCATTTT. It translates to CASSNSPGQGFNQPQHF. The V gene is TRBV19, the J gene TRBJ1-5; 9 nucleotides match TRBD1. Germline loops: CDR1 LNHDA, CDR2 SQIVND (reference sequence). With V trimmed by 4 bases and J by 3 bases, 10 bases remained unmatched. This CDR3 has 17 amino acids.

V is TRBV30 and J is TRBJ1-5; 9 bases match TRBD1. Germline CDR1 GTSNPN, CDR2 SVGIG (reference sequence). The ends lost 4 bases at V and 7 bases at J; junction bases unmatched: 11. The CDR3 extends over 15 amino acids. CDR3 in DNA: TGTGCCTGGACCTCGGGGGGACAGGGTGTGCAGCCCCAGCATTTT. Protein product: CAWTSGGQGVQPQHF.

J is TRBJ2-3 and V is TRBV6-4; no definite D call. Germline V gene data show CDR1 as MRHNA and CDR2 as SNTAGT. Between the trimmed V and J ends, which lost 0 bases and 6 bases, there was a span of 13 bases. The CDR3 spans 15 residues. CDR3 residues: CASSDSNGPIDTQYF. The CDR3 coding sequence is TGTGCCAGCAGTGACTCTAACGGTCCCATTGATACGCAGTATTTT.

The gene calls are TRBV28 and TRBJ2-5, with D maybe TRBD2 (6 bases). Germline-derived CDR1 and CDR2 are MDHEN and SYDVKM. Trimming pared 2 bases from V and 5 bases from J, leaving 12 bases between. This CDR3 has 14 amino acids. Written as DNA, the CDR3 is TGTGCCAGCAGTTTACCGCCTAGCGTGGAGACCCAGTACTTC. This codes for CASSLPPSVETQYF.

V usage is TRBV15 and J usage is TRBJ2-1; D gene unclear. CDR3 length: 12 amino acids. Trimming took off 3 bases at V and 5 bases at J, with 5 bases between the two ends. Germline values: CDR1 LNHNV, CDR2 YYDKDF (reference sequence). CDR3 in DNA: TGTGCCACCAGCAGGGCAGACAATGAGCAGTTCTTC. Amino acids: CATSRADNEQFF.

The sample holds one count of this clone. The rearrangement uses TRBV4-2 and TRBJ2-5; 8 bases align to TRBD2. The CDR3 extends over 14 amino acids. The germline gives CDR1 LGHNA, CDR2 YNFKEQ. Trimming at V came to 0 bases and at J to 4 bases, leaving 1 base not matched to a gene. This CDR3 is CASSQELAGETQYF. The DNA of the CDR3 is TGTGCCAGCAGCCAAGAGCTAGCGGGAGAGACCCAGTACTTC.

The rearrangement joins TRBV7-8 to TRBJ1-5; D gene ambiguous. V was trimmed by 5 bases and J by 0 bases, leaving 8 bases between them. The CDR3 loop spans 14 amino acids. Germline assignment: CDR1 SGHVS and CDR2 FQNEAQ. The CDR3 sequence is CASSRLLSNQPQHF. The CDR3 DNA is TGTGCCAGCAGCCGACTCCTTAGCAATCAGCCCCAGCATTTT.

V is TRBV7-2 and J is TRBJ2-7; weak D call: TRBD2 (5 bases). The V end lost 5 bases, the J end lost 0 bases, and 8 bases lay between the germline ends. The V gene's germline CDR1 is SGHTA and CDR2 FQGNSA. The CDR3 extends over 13 amino acids. This chain's CDR3 is CASSATSSYEQYF. The CDR3 DNA follows: TGTGCCAGCAGCGCCACTAGCTCCTACGAGCAGTACTTC.

The chain combines TRBV7-3 with TRBJ1-1; D unclear. CDR1 is SGHTA, CDR2 FQGTGA, per germline. The length of the CDR3 is 14 residues. V lost 8 bases and J 0 bases, leaving 13 bases between the germline ends. The DNA for the CDR3 is TGTGCCAGCCCCGATCGAGGGTTGAACACTGAAGCTTTCTTT. This translates into CASPDRGLNTEAFF.

The gene calls are TRBV6-5 and TRBJ2-5, with 9 bases fitting TRBD2. The CDR3 runs to 13 residues. The ends lost 7 bases at V and 3 bases at J; junction bases unmatched: 3. Per the germline V gene, CDR1 is MNHEY and CDR2 is SVGAGI. CDR3 loop: CASTKREEETQYF. CDR3 nucleotides: TGTGCCAGCACGAAGCGGGAGGAAGAGACCCAGTACTTC.

The rearrangement links TRBV28 to TRBJ1-2; D gene unclear. The V gene's germline CDR1 is MDHEN and CDR2 SYDVKM. This CDR3 contains 13 residues. V dropped 6 bases and J dropped 2 bases, with 10 bases sitting between them. CDR3 DNA: TGTGCCAGCAGCCTTAGCCGAAACTATGGCTACACCTTC. Its translation is CASSLSRNYGYTF.

This clone was seen a few times. The chain has TRBV5-4 and TRBJ2-1; D is perhaps TRBD2 (5 bases). The V and J ends lost 5 bases and 4 bases respectively, with 7 bases between them. Germline CDR1 is SGHNT and CDR2 is YYREEE (reference sequence). This CDR3 is 12 amino acids long. The CDR3 spells CASRDLYNEQFF. CDR3 DNA: TGTGCCAGCAGGGACTTGTACAATGAGCAGTTCTTC.

The chain links TRBV6-6 to TRBJ1-6; the match to TRBD1 covers 10 bases. CDR3 length equals 16 residues. The V gene's germline CDR1 is MNHNY and CDR2 SVGAGI (reference sequence). The V segment lost 6 bases and the J segment 7 bases; nucleotides outside the gene matches: 9. CDR3 protein: CASSDRGPGGNSPLHF. CDR3 coding DNA: TGTGCCAGCAGCGACAGGGGGCCCGGAGGGAATTCACCCCTCCACTTT.

This chain uses TRBV15 with TRBJ1-3; D is ambiguous. Germline-derived CDR1 and CDR2 are LNHNV and YYDKDF (reference sequence). This CDR3 has 16 residues. Trimming cost V 1 base and J 0 bases, with 10 bases left between them. The chain's CDR3 is CATSRVEGYSGNTIYF. CDR3 in DNA: TGTGCCACCAGCAGAGTCGAGGGATACTCTGGAAACACCATATATTTT.

CDR3 DNA: TGCGCCAGCAGCCAGGCGATAGCGGGGGGCCCTTGGGAGCAGTTCTTC. Residues: CASSQAIAGGPWEQFF. The V call is TRBV4-3, the J call TRBJ2-1, with 10 bases identical to TRBD2. V was pared by 3 bases and J by 10 bases, with 12 bases of the junction left unmatched. Germline CDR1 and CDR2: LGHNA and YSLEER. This CDR3 contains 16 residues.

This chain joins TRBV19 and TRBJ2-1, with 8 bases fitting TRBD2. CDR1 is LNHDA and CDR2 is SQIVND in the germline V gene (reference sequence). The CDR3 extends over 15 amino acids. Trimming took 7 bases from V and 10 from J; bases not matched to a gene: 15. The CDR3 DNA reads TGTGCCAGTACCCTTTCGGGGGGGATCGGAGTAGAGCAGTTCTTC. Its translation is CASTLSGGIGVEQFF.

The V call is TRBV6-6, the J call TRBJ1-5; TRBD1 might be the D (6 bases). The CDR3 runs 15 residues. Germline V gene sequence: CDR1 MNHNY, CDR2 SVGAGI (reference sequence). V gave up 7 bases and J gave up 4 bases, with 17 bases separating them. The CDR3 loop reads CASTGTGTNNQPQHF. CDR3 coding DNA: TGTGCCAGCACCGGTACCGGGACAAATAATCAGCCCCAGCATTTT.

The chain has TRBV19 and TRBJ1-2, with D tentatively TRBD1 (5 bases). The CDR3 has 14 amino acids. Trimming pared 10 bases from V and 0 bases from J, leaving 15 bases between. CDR1 is LNHDA, CDR2 SQIVND, per germline (reference sequence). In DNA, the CDR3 is TGTGCCACCAAGGAGACAGTTTCTAACTATGGCTACACCTTC. It codes for CATKETVSNYGYTF.

The chain carries TRBV5-4 and TRBJ2-2; 10 bases fit TRBD1. CDR1 is SGHNT, CDR2 YYREEE, per germline (reference sequence). CDR3 length: 14 residues. V trimming: 4 bases; J trimming: 7 bases; junction bases outside the gene matches: 4. The CDR3 spells CASSDRGLGGELFF. CDR3 sequence (DNA): TGTGCCAGCAGCGACAGGGGGCTGGGCGGGGAGCTGTTTTTT.

The chain employs TRBV28 and TRBJ2-1; a weak D match, TRBD1 (6 bases). The CDR3 totals 15 residues. Per germline, CDR1 MDHEN and CDR2 SYDVKM. With 2 bases removed from V and 5 bases from J, the gap between germline ends came to 13 bases. The CDR3 region is CASSLVYGGDNEQFF. Here the CDR3 DNA reads TGTGCCAGCAGTTTAGTCTATGGGGGCGACAATGAGCAGTTCTTC.

The chain is built from TRBV4-2 and TRBJ2-1; TRBD2 matches 9 bases. This CDR3 has 17 residues. Germline-derived CDR1 and CDR2 are LGHNA and YNFKEQ. Trimming cost V 0 bases and J 3 bases; bases outside gene matches: 6. The CDR3 protein is CASSQDPGGRVYNEQFF. DNA of the CDR3: TGTGCCAGCAGCCAAGACCCTGGCGGGAGGGTCTACAATGAGCAGTTCTTC.

V and J are TRBV4-1 and TRBJ2-3; TRBD1 aligns across 8 bases. The CDR3 is 19 residues long. After removal of 4 bases from V and 5 bases from J, the junction contained 20 bases not matched to a gene. Germline CDR1 reads MGHRA; CDR2 reads YSYEKL. The CDR3 loop is CASSPRTGPVASRGDTQYF. CDR3 coding DNA: TGCGCCAGCAGCCCTAGGACAGGGCCAGTCGCTAGCCGAGGAGATACGCAGTATTTT.

This chain joins TRBV20-1 and TRBJ2-5; weak D call: TRBD2 (6 bases). The CDR3 contains 11 residues. Trimming removed 2 bases at V and 5 bases at J, with 6 bases between. Germline CDR1 DFQATT, CDR2 SNEGSKA (reference sequence). CDR3 region: CSARLAETQYF. The CDR3, as DNA: TGCAGTGCTAGACTAGCGGAGACCCAGTACTTC.

The CDR3 nucleotides read TGTGCCAGCGCTGGGGAGGGGACTGGAAACACCATATATTTT. It translates to CASAGEGTGNTIYF. The V gene is TRBV6-4, the J gene TRBJ1-3; TRBD1 is a possible D gene (5 bases). The CDR3 runs to 14 residues. Trimming stripped 8 bases from V and 2 bases from J, with 13 bases between. Germline V gives CDR1 MRHNA, CDR2 SNTAGT.

This clone was seen a few times. J is TRBJ2-1 and V is TRBV10-3; D is possibly TRBD2 (6 bases). Trimming cost V 0 bases and J 5 bases, with 8 bases left between them. CDR3 length: 14 amino acids. Germline loops: CDR1 ENHRY, CDR2 SYGVKD. CDR3 bases: TGTGCCATCAGTGAGTCGGGAGGCAACAATGAGCAGTTCTTC. Translated: CAISESGGNNEQFF.